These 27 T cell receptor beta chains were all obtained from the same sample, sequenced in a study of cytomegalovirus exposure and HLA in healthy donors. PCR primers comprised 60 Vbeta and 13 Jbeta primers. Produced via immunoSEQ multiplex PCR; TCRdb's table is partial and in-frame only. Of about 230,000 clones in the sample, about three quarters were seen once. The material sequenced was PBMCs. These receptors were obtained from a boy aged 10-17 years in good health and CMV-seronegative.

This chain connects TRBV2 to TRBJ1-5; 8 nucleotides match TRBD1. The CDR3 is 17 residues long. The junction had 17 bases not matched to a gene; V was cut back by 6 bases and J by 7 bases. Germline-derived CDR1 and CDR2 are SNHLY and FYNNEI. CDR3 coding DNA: TGTGCCAGCAGAACCGAACCAGGACAGGGTAGGAGGCAGCCCCAGCATTTT. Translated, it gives CASRTEPGQGRRQPQHF.

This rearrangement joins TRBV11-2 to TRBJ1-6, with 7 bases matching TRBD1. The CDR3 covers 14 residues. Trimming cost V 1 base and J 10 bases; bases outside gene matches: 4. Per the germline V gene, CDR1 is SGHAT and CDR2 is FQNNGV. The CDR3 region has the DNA TGTGCCAGCAGCTTAGGACAGGGATTCTCACCCCTCCACTTT. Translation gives CASSLGQGFSPLHF.

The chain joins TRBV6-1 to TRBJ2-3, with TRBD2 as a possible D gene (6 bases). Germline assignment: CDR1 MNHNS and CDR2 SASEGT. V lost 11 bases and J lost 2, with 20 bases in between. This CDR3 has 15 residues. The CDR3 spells CAVLRAGRYTDTQYF. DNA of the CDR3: TGTGCCGTGCTAAGGGCGGGGCGATACACAGATACGCAGTATTTT.

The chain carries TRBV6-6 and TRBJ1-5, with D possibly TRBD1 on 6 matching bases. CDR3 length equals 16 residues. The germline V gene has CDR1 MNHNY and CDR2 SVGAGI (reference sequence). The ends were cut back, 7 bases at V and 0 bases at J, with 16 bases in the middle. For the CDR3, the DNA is TGTGCCAGCAAAACCATCAGGGGCAATAGCAATCAGCCCCAGCATTTT. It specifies CASKTIRGNSNQPQHF.

The CDR3 is CASSGGANNSPLHF. Written as DNA, the CDR3 is TGTGCCAGCTCCGGCGGGGCTAATAATTCACCCCTCCACTTT. This rearrangement joins TRBV7-9 to TRBJ1-6, with a tentative D call TRBD1 (5 bases). Trimming removed 8 bases at V and 5 bases at J, with 13 bases between. CDR1 and CDR2 (germline): SEHNR, FQNEAQ (reference sequence). The CDR3 consists of 14 residues.

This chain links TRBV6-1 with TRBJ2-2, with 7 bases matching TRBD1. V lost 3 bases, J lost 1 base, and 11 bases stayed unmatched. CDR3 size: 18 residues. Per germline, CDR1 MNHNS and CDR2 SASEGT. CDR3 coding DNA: TGTGCCAGCAGTGATTACTTAAAGACAGGGAAGAACACCGGGGAGCTGTTTTTT. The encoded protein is CASSDYLKTGKNTGELFF.

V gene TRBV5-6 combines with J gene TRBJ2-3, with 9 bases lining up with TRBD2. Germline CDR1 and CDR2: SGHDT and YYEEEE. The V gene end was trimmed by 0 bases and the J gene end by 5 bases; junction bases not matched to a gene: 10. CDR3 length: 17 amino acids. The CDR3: CASSLDGAGGPRDTQYF. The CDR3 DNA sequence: TGTGCCAGCAGCTTGGACGGCGCGGGAGGGCCCAGAGATACGCAGTATTTT.

The CDR3 here is CASSLRQGEFYGYTF. CDR3 in DNA: TGCGCCAGCAGCCTGAGACAGGGCGAATTCTATGGCTACACCTTC. The gene calls are TRBV4-1 and TRBJ1-2; TRBD1 aligns across 7 bases. The V gene end was trimmed by 4 bases and the J gene end by 4 bases; junction bases not matched to a gene: 9. Germline CDR1 reads MGHRA; CDR2 reads YSYEKL. This CDR3 spans 15 amino acids.

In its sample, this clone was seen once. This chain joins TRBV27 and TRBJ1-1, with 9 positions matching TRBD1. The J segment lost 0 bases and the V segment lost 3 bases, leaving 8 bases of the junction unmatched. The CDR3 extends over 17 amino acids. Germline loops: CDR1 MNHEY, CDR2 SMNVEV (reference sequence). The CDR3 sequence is CASSLLGQGRVNTEAFF. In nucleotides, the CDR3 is TGTGCCAGCAGTTTGTTGGGACAGGGAAGGGTGAACACTGAAGCTTTCTTT.

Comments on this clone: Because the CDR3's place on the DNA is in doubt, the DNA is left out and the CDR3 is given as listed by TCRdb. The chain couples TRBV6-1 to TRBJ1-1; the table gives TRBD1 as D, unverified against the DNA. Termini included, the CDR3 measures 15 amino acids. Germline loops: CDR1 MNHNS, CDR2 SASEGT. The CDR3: CASSTSTAMNTEAFF.

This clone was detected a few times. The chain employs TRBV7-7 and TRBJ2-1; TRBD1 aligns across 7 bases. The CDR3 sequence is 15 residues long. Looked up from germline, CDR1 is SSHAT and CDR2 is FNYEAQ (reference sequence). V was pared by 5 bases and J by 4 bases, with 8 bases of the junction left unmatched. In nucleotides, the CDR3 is TGTGCCAGCAGCCCGACAGGGACCCCTTACAATGAGCAGTTCTTC. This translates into CASSPTGTPYNEQFF.

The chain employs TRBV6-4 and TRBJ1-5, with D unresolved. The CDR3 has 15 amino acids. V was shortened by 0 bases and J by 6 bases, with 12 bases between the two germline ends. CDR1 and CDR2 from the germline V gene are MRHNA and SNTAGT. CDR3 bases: TGTGCCAGCAGTGACTCCACAGTGATGAGTCAGCCCCAGCATTTT. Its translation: CASSDSTVMSQPQHF.

For the CDR3, the DNA is TGTGCCAGCAGCCTGGGAAGGACAGGCAATCAGCCCCAGCATTTT. It encodes CASSLGRTGNQPQHF. This chain joins TRBV7-2 and TRBJ1-5; tentative D call: TRBD1 (6 bases). V shed 5 bases and J shed 2 bases, with 13 bases lying between them. This CDR3 comprises 15 residues. The V gene's germline CDR1 is SGHTA and CDR2 FQGNSA.

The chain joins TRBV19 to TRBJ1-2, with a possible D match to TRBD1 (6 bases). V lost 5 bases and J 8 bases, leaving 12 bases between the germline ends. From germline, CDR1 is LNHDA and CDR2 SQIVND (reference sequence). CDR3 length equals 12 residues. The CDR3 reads CASSDRNGGYTF. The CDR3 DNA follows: TGTGCCAGTAGTGACAGGAACGGGGGCTACACCTTC.

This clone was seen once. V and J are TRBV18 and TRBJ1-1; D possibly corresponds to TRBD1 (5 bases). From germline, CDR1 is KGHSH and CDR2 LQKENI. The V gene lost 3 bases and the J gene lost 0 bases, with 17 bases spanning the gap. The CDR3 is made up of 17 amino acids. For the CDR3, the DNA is TGTGCCAGCTCACCGGTGGGTCCCTTGGGGCTGAACACTGAAGCTTTCTTT. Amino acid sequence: CASSPVGPLGLNTEAFF. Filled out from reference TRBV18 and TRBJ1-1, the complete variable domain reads NAGVMQNPRHLVRRRGQEARLRCSPMKGHSHVYWYRQLPEEGLKFMVYLQKENIIDESGMPKERFSAEFPKEGPSILRIQQVVRGDSAAYFCASSPVGPLGLNTEAFFGQGTRLTVV.

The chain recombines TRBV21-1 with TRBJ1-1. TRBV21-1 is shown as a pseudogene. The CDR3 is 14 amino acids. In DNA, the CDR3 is TGTGCCAGCAGCAAAGAGGTGAGCGGCACTGAAGCTTTCTTT. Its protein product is CASSKEVSGTEAFF.

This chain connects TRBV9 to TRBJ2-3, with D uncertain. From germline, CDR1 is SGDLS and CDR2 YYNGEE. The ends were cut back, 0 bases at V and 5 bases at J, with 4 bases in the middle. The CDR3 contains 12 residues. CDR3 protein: CASSVAGDTQYF. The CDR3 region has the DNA TGTGCCAGCAGCGTAGCCGGAGATACGCAGTATTTT.

Here the CDR3 reads CAIRAAGGYTF. CDR3 nucleotide sequence: TGTGCCATCAGAGCGGCAGGCGGCTACACCTTC. The chain employs TRBV10-3 and TRBJ1-2; no definite D call. Germline assignment: CDR1 ENHRY and CDR2 SYGVKD. V was shortened by 6 bases and J by 8 bases, with 10 bases between the two germline ends. The CDR3 contains 11 residues.

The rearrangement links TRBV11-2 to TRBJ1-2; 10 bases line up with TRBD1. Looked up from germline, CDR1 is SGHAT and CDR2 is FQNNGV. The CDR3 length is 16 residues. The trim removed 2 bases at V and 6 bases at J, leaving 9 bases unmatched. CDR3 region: CASSLRVGQGWDGYTF. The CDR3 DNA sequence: TGTGCCAGCAGCTTACGTGTGGGACAGGGGTGGGATGGCTACACCTTC.

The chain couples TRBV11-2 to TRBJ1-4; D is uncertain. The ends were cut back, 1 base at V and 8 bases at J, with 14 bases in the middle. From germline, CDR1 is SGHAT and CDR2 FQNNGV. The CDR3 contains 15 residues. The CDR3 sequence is CASSLGLGFEEKLFF. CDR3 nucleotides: TGTGCCAGCAGCTTAGGGTTGGGCTTCGAAGAAAAACTGTTTTTT. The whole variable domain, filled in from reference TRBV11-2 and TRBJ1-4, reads EAGVAQSPRYKIIEKRQSVAFWCNPISGHATLYWYQQILGQGPKLLIQFQNNGVVDDSQLPKDRFSAERLKGVDSTLKIQPAKLEDSAVYLCASSLGLGFEEKLFFGSGTQLSVL.

The CDR3 sequence is CASSQDGTDNEQFF. The CDR3 coding sequence is TGCGCCAGCAGCCAAGATGGGACAGACAATGAGCAGTTCTTC. The genes are TRBV4-1 and TRBJ2-1; 7 bases are a match to TRBD1. Germline-derived CDR1 and CDR2 are MGHRA and YSYEKL. CDR3 length equals 14 residues. The J segment lost 5 bases and the V segment lost 0 bases, leaving 1 base of the junction unmatched.

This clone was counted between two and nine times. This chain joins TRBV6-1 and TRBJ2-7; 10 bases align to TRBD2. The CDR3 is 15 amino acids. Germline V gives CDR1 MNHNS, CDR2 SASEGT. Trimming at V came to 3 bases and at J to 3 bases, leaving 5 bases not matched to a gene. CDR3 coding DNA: TGTGCCAGCAGTGAGATAGCGGGAGGCCTCTACGAGCAGTACTTC. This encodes CASSEIAGGLYEQYF.

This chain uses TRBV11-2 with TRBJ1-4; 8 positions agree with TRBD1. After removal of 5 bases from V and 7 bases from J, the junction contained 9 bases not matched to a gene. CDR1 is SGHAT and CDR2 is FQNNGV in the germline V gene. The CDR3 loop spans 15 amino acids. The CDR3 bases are TGTGCCAGCAGCGAAGACAGGGGATTTGGTGAAAAACTGTTTTTT. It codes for CASSEDRGFGEKLFF. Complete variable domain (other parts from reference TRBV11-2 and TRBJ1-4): EAGVAQSPRYKIIEKRQSVAFWCNPISGHATLYWYQQILGQGPKLLIQFQNNGVVDDSQLPKDRFSAERLKGVDSTLKIQPAKLEDSAVYLCASSEDRGFGEKLFFGSGTQLSVL.

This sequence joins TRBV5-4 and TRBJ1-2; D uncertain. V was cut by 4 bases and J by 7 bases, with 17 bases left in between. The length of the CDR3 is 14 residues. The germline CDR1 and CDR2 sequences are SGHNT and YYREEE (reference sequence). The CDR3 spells CASSEGIRTFGYTF. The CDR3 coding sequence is TGTGCCAGCAGCGAGGGCATAAGGACGTTTGGCTACACCTTC.

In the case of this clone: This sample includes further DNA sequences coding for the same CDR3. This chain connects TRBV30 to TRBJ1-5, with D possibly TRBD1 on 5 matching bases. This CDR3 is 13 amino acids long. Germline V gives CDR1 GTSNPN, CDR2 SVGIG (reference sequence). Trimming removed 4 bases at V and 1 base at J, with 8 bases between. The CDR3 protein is CAWTGGSNQPQHF. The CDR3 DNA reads TGTGCCTGGACCGGGGGAAGCAATCAGCCCCAGCATTTT.

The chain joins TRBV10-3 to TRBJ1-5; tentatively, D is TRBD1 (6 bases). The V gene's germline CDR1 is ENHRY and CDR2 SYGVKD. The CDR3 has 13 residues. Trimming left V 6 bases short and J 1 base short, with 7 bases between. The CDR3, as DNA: TGTGCCATCAGCGGACAGAGCAATCAGCCCCAGCATTTT. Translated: CAISGQSNQPQHF.

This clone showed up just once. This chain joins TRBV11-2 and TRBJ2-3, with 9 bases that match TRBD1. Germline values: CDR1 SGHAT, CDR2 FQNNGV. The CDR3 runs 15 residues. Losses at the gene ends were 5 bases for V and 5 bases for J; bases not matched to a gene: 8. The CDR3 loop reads CASSTEQGARDTQYF. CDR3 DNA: TGTGCCAGCAGCACGGAACAGGGGGCGCGAGATACGCAGTATTTT.